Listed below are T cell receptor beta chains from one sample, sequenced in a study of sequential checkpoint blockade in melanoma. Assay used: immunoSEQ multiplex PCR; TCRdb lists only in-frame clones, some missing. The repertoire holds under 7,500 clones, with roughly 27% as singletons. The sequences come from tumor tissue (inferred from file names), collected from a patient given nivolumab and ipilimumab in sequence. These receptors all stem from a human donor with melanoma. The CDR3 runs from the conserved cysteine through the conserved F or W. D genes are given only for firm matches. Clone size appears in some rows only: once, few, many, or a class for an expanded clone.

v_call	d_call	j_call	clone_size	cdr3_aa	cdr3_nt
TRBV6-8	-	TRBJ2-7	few	CASSYHRHYEQYF	TGTGCCAGCAGTTATCATCGCCACTACGAGCAGTACTTC
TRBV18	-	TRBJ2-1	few	CASSPRRDNEQFF	TGTGCCAGCTCACCACGGCGGGACAATGAGCAGTTCTTC
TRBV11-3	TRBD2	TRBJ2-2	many	CASSFLAGGTGELFF	TGTGCCAGCAGCTTTCTAGCGGGAGGGACCGGGGAGCTGTTTTTT
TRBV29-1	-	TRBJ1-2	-	CSVEDTPGYGGYTF	TGCAGCGTTGAAGACACGCCCGGATATGGGGGCTACACCTTC
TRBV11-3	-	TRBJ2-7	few	CASSRGPAELEQYF	TGTGCCAGCAGCCGGGGACCCGCTGAGTTAGAACAGTACTTC
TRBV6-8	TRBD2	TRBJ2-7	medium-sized	CAIGPGLGAYEQYF	TGTGCCATCGGGCCGGGACTAGGGGCGTACGAGCAGTACTTC
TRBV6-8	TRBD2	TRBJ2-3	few	CASGPSGSTDTQYF	TGTGCCAGCGGCCCTAGCGGATCCACAGATACGCAGTATTTT
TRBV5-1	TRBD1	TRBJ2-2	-	CASSPRTGRTGELFF	TGCGCCAGCAGCCCACGGACAGGGAGGACCGGGGAGCTGTTTTTT
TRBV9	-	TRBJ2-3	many	CASSVLAGPDTQYF	TGTGCCAGCAGCGTCCTTGCTGGGCCAGATACGCAGTATTTT
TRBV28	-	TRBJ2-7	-	CASSLASVGSASYEQYF	TGTGCCAGCAGTTTAGCCTCTGTTGGGAGTGCCTCCTACGAGCAGTACTTC
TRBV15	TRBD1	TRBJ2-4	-	CATSRGQAAKNIQYF	TGTGCCACCAGCAGGGGACAGGCCGCCAAAAACATTCAGTACTTC
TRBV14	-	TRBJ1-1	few	CASSPRLGVNTEAFF	TGTGCCAGCAGCCCCCGATTGGGTGTGAACACTGAAGCTTTCTTT
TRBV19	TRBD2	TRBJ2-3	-	CASSIKASGGSADTQYF	TGTGCCAGTAGTATTAAGGCTAGCGGGGGGAGCGCAGATACGCAGTATTTT
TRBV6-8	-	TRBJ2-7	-	CASSYSRVLNEQYF	TGTGCCAGCAGTTACTCCAGGGTACTAAACGAGCAGTACTTC
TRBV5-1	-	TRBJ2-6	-	CASSFGSRSGANVLTF	TGCGCCAGCAGCTTCGGCAGTCGCTCTGGGGCCAACGTCCTGACTTTC
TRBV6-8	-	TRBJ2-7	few	CASSPREQGGEQYF	TGTGCCAGCAGCCCCCGGGAACAGGGTGGGGAGCAGTACTTC
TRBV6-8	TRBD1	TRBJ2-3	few	CASMATGGSTDTQYF	TGTGCCAGCATGGCGACAGGGGGGTCCACAGATACGCAGTATTTT